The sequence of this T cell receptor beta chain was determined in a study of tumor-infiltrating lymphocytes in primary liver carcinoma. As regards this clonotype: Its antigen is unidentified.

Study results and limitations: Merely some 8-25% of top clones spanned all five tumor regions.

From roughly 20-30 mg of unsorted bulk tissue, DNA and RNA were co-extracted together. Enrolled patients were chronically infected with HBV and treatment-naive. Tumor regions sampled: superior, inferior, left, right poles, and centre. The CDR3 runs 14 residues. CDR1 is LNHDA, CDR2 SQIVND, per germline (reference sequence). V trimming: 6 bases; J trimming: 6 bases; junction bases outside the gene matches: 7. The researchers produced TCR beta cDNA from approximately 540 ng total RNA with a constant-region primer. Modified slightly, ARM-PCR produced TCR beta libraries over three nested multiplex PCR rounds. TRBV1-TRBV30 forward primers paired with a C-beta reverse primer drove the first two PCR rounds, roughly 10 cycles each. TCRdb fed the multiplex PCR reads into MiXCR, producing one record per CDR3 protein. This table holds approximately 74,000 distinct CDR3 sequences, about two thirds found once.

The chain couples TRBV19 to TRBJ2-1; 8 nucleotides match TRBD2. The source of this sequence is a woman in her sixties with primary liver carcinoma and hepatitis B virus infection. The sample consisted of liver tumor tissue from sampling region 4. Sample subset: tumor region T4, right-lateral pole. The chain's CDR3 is CASSAGTSVNEQFF. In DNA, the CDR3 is TGTGCCAGTAGCGCCGGGACTAGTGTCAATGAGCAGTTCTTC.